This record concerns one T cell receptor (beta chain) sequence. Its antigen is unknown. No much larger clonotype is one base removed from it; base qualities were not supplied. This specimen belongs to a study of blood T cell repertoires in COVID-19 (dated by TCRdb to the early 2020s). Regarding the complete study: Collaborator samples came from the United States, Italy and Spain and covered acute and convalescent phases of COVID-19. The material from the prospective study consisted of cDNA or gDNA derived from T cells, B-cell-depleted T cells, or PBMCs. The repertoires were released in a freely available public database intended as a resource for research on the immune response to SARS-CoV-2. The samples were drawn from two sources: the first 160 participants of the ongoing ImmuneRACE study, and 950 to 1,500 subjects contributed by 6 global collaborators. A de-identified subject ID, COVID-19 status, age in years and sex were almost always included in the sample metadata. HLA class I and class II types, where available, came from metadata supplied by the sample provider rather than from assay-based typing. The dataset comprised deeply sampled blood TCRbeta repertoires from subjects exposed to, actively infected with, or recovered from COVID-19.

The paper as a whole reports these results and caveats: The quantity of clinical and demographic metadata differed by source and by participant and was supplied without curation.

Collaborating institutions collected whole blood in K2EDTA tubes following their own protocols. For TCRbeta analysis, collaborators shipped samples in one of three forms: frozen whole blood, isolated PBMCs, or DNA extracted from either of those sample types. Trimming takes 6 bases from V and 6 bases from J, and the germline ends sit 14 bases apart. The germline V gene (reference sequence) specifies MNHEY as CDR1 and SMNVEV as CDR2. The cysteine opens and the phenylalanine closes a CDR3 of 13 amino acids. Only the CDR3 DNA stays, 39 bases, in frame from base 1. TCRbeta CDR3 regions were amplified from genomic DNA by means of the immunoSEQ Assay, a bias-controlled multiplex PCR. The study's processing was this. Nucleated cell counts per sample were estimated from amplification of reference gene primers within the assay. To quantify the absolute abundance of each unique TCRbeta CDR3 rearrangement, sequence reads were collapsed and filtered. For each sample, productive Simpson clonality was calculated as the square root of Simpson's diversity index across productive rearrangements. The source is immuneACCESS, and TCRdb retained only in-frame sequences with V and J called. Part of the clones is not carried over; for the studies checked, unresolved V genes explain less than half of this, and the remainder is unexplained. V and J calls and clone size are as listed in that table; D and trimming were resolved from the DNA. This sample comprises around 58,000 clones, approximately 87% of them detected only once. Less than 5.5% of the sample comes from the top ten.

The V and J genes are TRBV27 and TRBJ2-5; perhaps TRBD2 is the D gene, with 6 bases matching. The sample was peripheral blood. The clonotype comes from a human donor in a cohort sampled during active COVID-19. The CDR3 here reads CASRPPGRQTQYF. The DNA sequence is given as TGTGCCAGCAGGCCGCCGGGGAGGCAGACCCAGTACTTC.